This T cell receptor beta chain comes out of a study of pediatric ulcerative colitis (dated by TCRdb to the late 2010s). Study-wide context: From about ten newly diagnosed, treatment-naive pediatric ulcerative colitis patients and four non-IBD control children, paired blood and rectal samples were collected. Broad study findings and their caveats: Two rectal CDR3 clonotypes were detected in all ulcerative colitis patients and were not detected in any of the controls. Rectal repertoire features separated controls, mild-moderate and acute severe colitis patients; acute severe colitis showed reduced rectal diversity due to clonal expansions. Autologous blood-rectal clonal overlap was significantly higher in ulcerative colitis patients than in controls, suggesting increased T cell trafficking to inflamed tissue. Because repertoires came from total lymphocyte DNA, patterns in rare subsets such as regulatory T cells may not be reflected. The healthy control group was small, with only a few individuals. For technical reasons, the blood samples of two patients yielded substantially fewer templates, so those samples were excluded from the blood-rectal overlap analysis. Blood-derived T cells may have been included in the rectal pinch biopsies, particularly in patients with overt colitis.

Rearranged CDR3 beta regions were amplified from genomic DNA with multiplex V and J primers using the immunoSEQ TRB Survey service. To keep depth equal across samples, survey-level sequencing depth of up to 500,000 reads per sample was applied. Libraries were purified and pooled, and sequencing was performed on Illumina technology. The paper's data handling went like this. immunoSEQ online tools were used for productive clonality, sample overlap, pairwise scatters, CDR3 beta length, V/D/J gene usage and productiveness. Calculated diversity was defined as the number of unique rearrangements divided by total templates, multiplied by 100, and Shannon and Simpson indices were computed as well. Principal component analysis was performed on Z-score normalized data with the R prcomp function and the ggbiplot package. Blood-rectal clonal overlap within each subject was quantified with Morisita's index. Sourced from immuneACCESS, this table was stored by TCRdb with only in-frame sequences that have V and J called. A share of the clones is absent; for the studies checked, an unresolved V gene accounts for under half, and the remainder has no known explanation. That table supplies the V and J calls and clone size; D and trimming were determined from the DNA. This sample gives around 12,000 clones in total; 60% to 80% of them show up just once. 4% to 5% of the sample lies in the top ten.

A word on this clone: Its cognate antigen has yet to be identified. Per-base qualities were not stored, and no clone one base away is much larger.

During colonoscopy, one to two rectal pinch biopsies were obtained for research purposes. The control children had a colonoscopy because IBD was suspected, but their endoscopy was normal both macroscopically and histologically, and none were diagnosed with IBD within the following year. Before DNA was isolated, the rectal biopsies underwent proteinase K digestion. The Wizard kit (Promega) was used to extract genomic DNA from both blood and intestinal samples. The source of this sequence is a boy between 10 and 17 years old who was a control in a study of pediatric ulcerative colitis. Sequenced input: gut tissue.

The DNA is TGTGCCGAGAGGCTAGCGGGAGTTGGCACAGATACGCAGTATTTT. This sequence encodes CAERLAGVGTDTQYF. The sequence joins TRBV30 to TRBJ2-3, with 10 junctional bases fitting TRBD2. V and J are trimmed by 8 bases and 1 base, and the gene matches miss 9 bases of the junction. Based on the germline V gene (reference sequence), the CDR1 and CDR2 sequences are GTSNPN and SVGIG. The CDR3 runs 15 residues from the cysteine to the phenylalanine. The read is trimmed to its CDR3 DNA, 45 bases read in frame from base 1.